Listed below are T cell receptor beta chains from one sample, sequenced in a study of cytomegalovirus exposure and HLA in healthy donors. Data came from immunoSEQ multiplex PCR; TCRdb stores just in-frame clones and leaves some out. Of about 140,000 clones in the sample, approximately 80% are singletons; the top ten hold over 2%. Sequenced material: PBMCs. Receptor source: a man aged 50-59 years in good health and CMV-seronegative. Both conserved end residues are part of each CDR3. Fields, in order: D gene, V gene, J gene, clone size, CDR3 DNA, CDR3 protein. The D gene is left open where the match is weak. Size is stated for part of the rows, as once, few or many counts, or as a class when the clone is expanded.

>-|TRBV7-7|TRBJ2-2|-
TGTGCCAGCAGCTTAGATTTCGGTGGAGCCGGGGAGCTGTTTTTT
CASSLDFGGAGELFF
>TRBD1|TRBV27|TRBJ2-7|-
TGTGCCAGCGGTCTCCTTTTAGGGACAGGGGGCGAGCAGTACTTC
CASGLLLGTGGEQYF
>TRBD2|TRBV7-9|TRBJ2-1|-
TGTGCCACCCAACGGGGGGGAATTAACAATGAGCAGTTCTTC
CATQRGGINNEQFF
>TRBD2|TRBV7-6|TRBJ2-7|-
TGTGCCAGCAGCCAACTAGCGGGAGAACGCTACGAGCAGTACTTC
CASSQLAGERYEQYF
>-|TRBV5-1|TRBJ2-3|-
TGCGCCAGCAGCTACCGACAGGCGTTCGAAGATACGCAGTATTTT
CASSYRQAFEDTQYF
>TRBD2|TRBV2|TRBJ2-3|-
TGTGCCAGCAGTCCGAGACTAGCGGGAGGCCCGAGACCATATACGCAGTATTTT
CASSPRLAGGPRPYTQYF
>-|TRBV2|TRBJ1-2|once
TGTGCCAGCAGTGAAGAGGGAGTAGAGGGCTACACCTTC
CASSEEGVEGYTF
>-|TRBV5-1|TRBJ1-1|-
TGCGCCAGCAGCCTACAGGTCCACGGCACTGAAGCTTTCTTT
CASSLQVHGTEAFF
>TRBD2|TRBV10-3|TRBJ2-1|-
TGTGCCATCGGGAACACTAGCGGGCAGTACAATGAGCAGTTCTTC
CAIGNTSGQYNEQFF
>-|TRBV2|TRBJ1-4|-
TGTGCCGGCTCAATGGGGGGTGCTAATGAAAAACTGTTTTTT
CAGSMGGANEKLFF
>-|TRBV11-1|TRBJ2-7|-
TGTGCCAGCAGCCTACGACAGTCCTACGAGCAGTACTTC
CASSLRQSYEQYF
>TRBD2|TRBV4-1|TRBJ2-2|-
TGCGCCAGCAGCCAAGGGGTGGGACTAGCGCGCACCGGGGAGCTGTTTTTT
CASSQGVGLARTGELFF
>TRBD1|TRBV11-3|TRBJ2-7|-
TGTGCCAGCAGACAGGGGGTAAACTACGAGCAGTACTTC
CASRQGVNYEQYF
>TRBD1|TRBV5-1|TRBJ2-7|-
TGCGCCAGCAGTTTCGAGGGGACAGCGACCTACGAGCAGTACTTC
CASSFEGTATYEQYF
>-|TRBV9|TRBJ1-2|-
TGTGCCAGCAGCGTGGCAGGGGAGAACTATGGCTACACCTTC
CASSVAGENYGYTF
>-|TRBV5-1|TRBJ2-2|-
TGCGCCAGCAGCTTGGAGGGAGAGGGAACCGGGGAGCTGTTTTTT
CASSLEGEGTGELFF
>TRBD1|TRBV19|TRBJ2-7|-
TGTGCCAGTAGTATATCAACAGGGGTGGGCGAGCAGTACTTC
CASSISTGVGEQYF
>-|TRBV5-1|TRBJ2-7|-
TGCGCCAGCAGCTTGGACCGGGATAGGTTCTACTTC
CASSLDRDRFYF
>-|TRBV18|TRBJ1-1|-
TGTGCCAGCTCACCCTCGACAGTTCACACTGAAGCTTTCTTT
CASSPSTVHTEAFF
>TRBD1|TRBV9|TRBJ1-2|-
TGTGCCAGCAGCGGGACAGGGACGAAGGATGGCTACACCTTC
CASSGTGTKDGYTF
>-|TRBV9|TRBJ1-2|-
TGTGCCAGCACCCACGGGGGGGCAGTAAACTATGGCTACACCTTC
CASTHGGAVNYGYTF
>-|TRBV29-1|TRBJ2-1|-
TGCAGCGTTGCGCCGACTAACTTGTACAATGAGCAGTTCTTC
CSVAPTNLYNEQFF
>-|TRBV27|TRBJ2-1|-
TGTGCCAGCAGACCCCTGAGGGCCTCCTACAATGAGCAGTTCTTC
CASRPLRASYNEQFF
>-|TRBV30|TRBJ1-3|-
TGTGCCCAAGGGGGGGAGCCGAACTCTGGAAACACCATATATTTT
CAQGGEPNSGNTIYF
>-|TRBV2|TRBJ2-2|-
TGTGCCAGCATCCCCCTTCGAGGCACCGGGGAGCTGTTTTTT
CASIPLRGTGELFF
>TRBD2|TRBV29-1|TRBJ2-2|-
TGCAGCGTTTCTTTCGGGGCTAGCGGGACAAACACCGGGGAGCTGTTTTTT
CSVSFGASGTNTGELFF
>TRBD1|TRBV29-1|TRBJ2-4|-
TGCAGCGTCCGACAGGGCCTCGGGGCCAAAAACATTCAGTACTTC
CSVRQGLGAKNIQYF
>-|TRBV28|TRBJ2-7|-
TGTGCCAGCGGTGAGTCCTCCTACGAGCAGTACTTC
CASGESSYEQYF
>TRBD1|TRBV4-2|TRBJ2-7|once
TGTGCCAGCAGCCACGAATTGAGGACAGGGGGCATCGACGAGCAGTACTTC
CASSHELRTGGIDEQYF
>-|TRBV7-3|TRBJ2-7|-
TGTGCCAGCAGCCAGGCCAGGGGGGCCTACGAGCAGTACTTC
CASSQARGAYEQYF
>-|TRBV12-2|TRBJ2-1|-
TGTGCAAGTCGCCTTAGCGCTAGCGGGAGAGGGAATGAGCAGTTCTTC
CASRLSASGRGNEQFF
>-|TRBV11-3|TRBJ1-3|once
TGTGCCAGCAGCTCGCCAGGGATGGGAAACACCATATATTTT
CASSSPGMGNTIYF
>TRBD1|TRBV15|TRBJ1-1|-
TGTGCCACCAGGAGAGACAGGGCAGCTATGAACACTGAAGCTTTCTTT
CATRRDRAAMNTEAFF
>-|TRBV11-2|TRBJ1-1|-
TGTGCCAGCAGCTTAGATGGGACACCCACTGAAGCTTTCTTT
CASSLDGTPTEAFF
>-|TRBV6-1|TRBJ2-7|-
TGTGCCAGCAGTGAAGCGCTTTCGGGTAGCCCCTACGAGCAGTACTTC
CASSEALSGSPYEQYF
>-|TRBV27|TRBJ2-2|few
TGTGCCAGCAGTTTAAGGACAGCCCCGAACACCGGGGAGCTGTTTTTT
CASSLRTAPNTGELFF
>-|TRBV5-1|TRBJ2-3|-
TGCGCCAGCAGCTCGGAACAGGCAGATACGCAGTATTTT
CASSSEQADTQYF
>TRBD1|TRBV6-5|TRBJ2-5|-
TGTGCCAGCAGTGCCAGACAGGGTGGAGAGACCCAGTACTTC
CASSARQGGETQYF
>-|TRBV5-1|TRBJ2-3|-
TGCGCCAGCAGCTTAGAAGCCTTCGCAGATACGCAGTATTTT
CASSLEAFADTQYF
>-|TRBV27|TRBJ2-2|-
TGTGCCAGCAGCCTCCCGACAGGGAGGTTCGCCGGGGAGCTGTTTTTT
CASSLPTGRFAGELFF
>TRBD2|TRBV29-1|TRBJ2-7|-
TGCAGCGTTGAAGTAGCAGGGACTACCTACGAGCAGTACTTC
CSVEVAGTTYEQYF
>-|TRBV18|TRBJ2-3|-
TGTGCCAGCTCCCTGGACTTAGGGAGCACAGATACGCAGTATTTT
CASSLDLGSTDTQYF
>-|TRBV4-1|TRBJ1-5|-
TGCGCCAGCAGCCAAGATACAGCTAGCAATCAGCCCCAGCATTTT
CASSQDTASNQPQHF
>TRBD2|TRBV2|TRBJ2-7|-
TGTGCCAGCAAGCGGGGCCGAGACGACGAGCAGTACTTC
CASKRGRDDEQYF
>-|TRBV30|TRBJ1-5|-
TGTGCCTGGAGTGTACAGGGCCCCCGGGTACAGCCCCAGCATTTT
CAWSVQGPRVQPQHF
>-|TRBV7-9|TRBJ1-1|-
TGTGCCAGCAGCAAGAGACAGCCTGACACTGAAGCTTTCTTT
CASSKRQPDTEAFF
>TRBD2|TRBV25-1|TRBJ2-1|-
TGTGCCAGCAGTGACCCCCAGCGGGAGTCCCTAAATGAGCAGTTCTTC
CASSDPQRESLNEQFF
>-|TRBV11-1|TRBJ2-2|-
TGTGCCAGCAGCTTAAACGGATTTCCCGAGAGGACCGGGGAGCTGTTTTTT
CASSLNGFPERTGELFF
>-|TRBV19|TRBJ1-4|-
TGTGCCAGCCAGAGACAGATTGCAACTAATGAAAAACTGTTTTTT
CASQRQIATNEKLFF